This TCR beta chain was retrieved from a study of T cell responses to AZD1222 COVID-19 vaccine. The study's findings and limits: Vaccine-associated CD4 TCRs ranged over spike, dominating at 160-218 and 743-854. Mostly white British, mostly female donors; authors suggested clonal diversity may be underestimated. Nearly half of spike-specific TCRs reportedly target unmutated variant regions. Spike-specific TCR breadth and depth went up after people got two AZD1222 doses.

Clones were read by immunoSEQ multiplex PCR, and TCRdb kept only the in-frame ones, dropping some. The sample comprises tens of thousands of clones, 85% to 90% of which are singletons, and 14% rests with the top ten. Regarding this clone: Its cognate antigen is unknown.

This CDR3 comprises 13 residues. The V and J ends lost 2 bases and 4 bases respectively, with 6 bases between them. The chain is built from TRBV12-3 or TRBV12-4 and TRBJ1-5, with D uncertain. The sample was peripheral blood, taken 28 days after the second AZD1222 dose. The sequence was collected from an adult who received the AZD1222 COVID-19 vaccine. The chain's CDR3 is CASSLFENQPQHF. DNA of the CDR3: TGTGCCAGCAGTTTATTTGAAAATCAGCCCCAGCATTTT.